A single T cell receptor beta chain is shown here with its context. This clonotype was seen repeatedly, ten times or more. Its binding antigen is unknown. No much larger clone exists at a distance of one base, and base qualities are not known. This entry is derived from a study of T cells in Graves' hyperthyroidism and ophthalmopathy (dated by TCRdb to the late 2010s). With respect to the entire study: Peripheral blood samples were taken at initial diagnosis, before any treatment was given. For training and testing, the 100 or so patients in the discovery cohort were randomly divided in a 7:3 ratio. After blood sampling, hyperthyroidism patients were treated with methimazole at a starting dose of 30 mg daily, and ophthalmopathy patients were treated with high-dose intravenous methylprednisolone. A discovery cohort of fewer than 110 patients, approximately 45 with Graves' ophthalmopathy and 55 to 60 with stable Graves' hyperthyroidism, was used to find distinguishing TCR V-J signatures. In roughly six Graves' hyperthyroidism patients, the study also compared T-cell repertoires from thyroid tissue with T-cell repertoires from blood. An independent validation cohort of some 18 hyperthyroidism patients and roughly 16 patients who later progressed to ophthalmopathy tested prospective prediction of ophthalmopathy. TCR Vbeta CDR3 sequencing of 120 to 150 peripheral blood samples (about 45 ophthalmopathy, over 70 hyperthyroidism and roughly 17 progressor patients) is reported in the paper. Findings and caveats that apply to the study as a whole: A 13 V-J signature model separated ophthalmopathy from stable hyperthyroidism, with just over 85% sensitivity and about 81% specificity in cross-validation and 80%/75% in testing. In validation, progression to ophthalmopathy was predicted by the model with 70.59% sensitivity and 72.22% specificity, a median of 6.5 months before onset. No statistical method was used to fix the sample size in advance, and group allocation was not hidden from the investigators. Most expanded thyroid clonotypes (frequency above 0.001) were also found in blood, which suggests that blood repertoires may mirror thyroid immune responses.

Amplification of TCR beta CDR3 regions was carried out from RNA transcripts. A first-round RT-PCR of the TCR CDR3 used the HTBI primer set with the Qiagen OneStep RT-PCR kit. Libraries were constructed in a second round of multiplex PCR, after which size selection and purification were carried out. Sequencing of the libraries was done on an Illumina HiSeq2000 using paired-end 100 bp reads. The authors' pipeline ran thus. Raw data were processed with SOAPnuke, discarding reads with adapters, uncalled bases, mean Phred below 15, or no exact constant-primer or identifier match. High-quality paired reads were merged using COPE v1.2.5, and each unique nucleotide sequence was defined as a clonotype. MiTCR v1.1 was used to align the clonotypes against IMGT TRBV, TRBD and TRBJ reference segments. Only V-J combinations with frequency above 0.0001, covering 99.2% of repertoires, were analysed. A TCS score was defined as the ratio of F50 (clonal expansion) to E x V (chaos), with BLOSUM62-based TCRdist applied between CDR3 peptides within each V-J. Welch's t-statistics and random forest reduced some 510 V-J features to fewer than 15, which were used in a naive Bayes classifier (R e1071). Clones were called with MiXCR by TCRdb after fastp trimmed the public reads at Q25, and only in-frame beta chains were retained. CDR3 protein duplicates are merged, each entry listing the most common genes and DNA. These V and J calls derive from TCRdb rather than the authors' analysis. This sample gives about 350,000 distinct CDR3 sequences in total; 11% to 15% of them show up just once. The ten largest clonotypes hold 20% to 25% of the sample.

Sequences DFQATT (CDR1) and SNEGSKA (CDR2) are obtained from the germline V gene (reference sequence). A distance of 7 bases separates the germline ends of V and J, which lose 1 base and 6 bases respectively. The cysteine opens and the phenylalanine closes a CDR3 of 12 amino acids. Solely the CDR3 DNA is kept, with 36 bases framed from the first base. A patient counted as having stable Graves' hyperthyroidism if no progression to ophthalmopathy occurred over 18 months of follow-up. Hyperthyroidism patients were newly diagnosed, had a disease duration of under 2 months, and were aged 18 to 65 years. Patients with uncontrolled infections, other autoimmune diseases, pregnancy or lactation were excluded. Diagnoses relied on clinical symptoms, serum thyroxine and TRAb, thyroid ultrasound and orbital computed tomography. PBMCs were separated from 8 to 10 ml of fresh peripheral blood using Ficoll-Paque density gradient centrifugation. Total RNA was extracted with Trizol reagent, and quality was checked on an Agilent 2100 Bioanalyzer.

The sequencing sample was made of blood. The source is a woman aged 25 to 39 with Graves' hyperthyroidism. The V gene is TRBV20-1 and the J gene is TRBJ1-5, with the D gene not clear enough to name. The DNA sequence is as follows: TGCAGTGCTAGAGGACTCTCTCAGCCCCAGCATTTT. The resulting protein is CSARGLSQPQHF.